A single sample is the source of the 26 T cell receptor beta chains below, sequenced in a study of shared clonotypes between healthy human individuals. Assay used: immunoSEQ multiplex PCR; TCRdb lists only in-frame clones, some missing. The sample has hundreds of thousands of clones; around 72% are singletons. The sample comprised memory CD4+ T cells sorted from blood. Subset in this sample: CD45RA-negative fraction. These receptors all stem from a woman in her 30s in good health.

The chain couples TRBV4-2 to TRBJ2-7; D is unclear. The germline V gene has CDR1 LGHNA and CDR2 YNFKEQ. V was cut by 1 base and J by 12 bases, with 13 bases left in between. CDR3 size: 12 residues. The CDR3: CASSQGGNARYF. As DNA, the CDR3 is TGTGCCAGCAGCCAAGGGGGAAATGCGCGGTACTTC.

The chain is built from TRBV29-1 and TRBJ2-1; 13 nucleotides match TRBD2. After removal of 6 bases from V and 7 bases from J, the junction contained 6 bases not matched to a gene. In germline, CDR1 is SQVTM, CDR2 ANQGSEA. This CDR3 is 14 amino acids long. The CDR3 sequence: CSVDRTSGGNEQFF. CDR3 bases: TGCAGCGTAGACCGGACTAGCGGGGGTAATGAGCAGTTCTTC.

The chain uses TRBV5-8 and TRBJ2-3, with 7 bases matching TRBD2. The ends lost 2 bases at V and 1 base at J; junction bases unmatched: 4. The V gene's germline CDR1 is SGHTS and CDR2 YDEGEE. CDR3 length: 15 residues. CDR3 bases: TGTGCCAGCAGCTTTACTAGCGCGCGCACAGATACGCAGTATTTT. Translation: CASSFTSARTDTQYF. Supplemented by reference TRBV5-8 and TRBJ2-3, the full variable domain reads EAGVTQSPTHLIKTRGQQATLRCSPISGHTSVYWYQQALGLGLQFLLWYDEGEERNRGNFPPRFSGRQFPNYSSELNVNALELEDSALYLCASSFTSARTDTQYFGPGTRLTVL.

The chain is built from TRBV5-5 and TRBJ1-5, with a weak D call TRBD1 (6 bases). The CDR3 runs 16 residues. The V gene's germline CDR1 is SGHKS and CDR2 YYEKEE (reference sequence). The V gene lost 0 bases and the J gene lost 7 bases, with 17 bases spanning the gap. CDR3 amino acids: CASSLEGGDMGQPQHF. CDR3 nucleotides: TGTGCCAGCAGCTTGGAAGGGGGAGATATGGGGCAGCCCCAGCATTTT.

There are a few counts of this clone. The genes are TRBV5-1 and TRBJ1-5, with D possibly TRBD1 on 5 matching bases. V lost 4 bases to trimming and J lost 11 bases, with 22 bases between them. The CDR3 contains 15 residues. Germline loops: CDR1 SGHRS, CDR2 YFSETQ. This chain's CDR3 is CASSHGTAEGSAQHF. CDR3 in DNA: TGCGCCAGCAGCCACGGGACTGCGGAGGGATCAGCCCAGCATTTT.

Points on this clone: This specimen includes other DNA sequences encoding the same CDR3. This chain links TRBV19 with TRBJ2-1, with TRBD2 identical over 11 bases. V was pared by 6 bases and J by 2 bases, with 3 bases of the junction left unmatched. This CDR3 region has 15 residues. The V gene's germline CDR1 is LNHDA and CDR2 SQIVND (reference sequence). CDR3 nucleotide sequence: TGTGCCAGTAGCCGGACTAGCGGGCCCTACAATGAGCAGTTCTTC. This gives the protein CASSRTSGPYNEQFF.

The chain links TRBV2 to TRBJ1-4, with a tentative D call TRBD1 (6 bases). V was shortened by 5 bases and J by 5 bases, with 15 bases between the two germline ends. The CDR3 runs to 15 residues. The germline V gene encodes CDR1 SNHLY and CDR2 FYNNEI. The CDR3 sequence is CASSRRQDTNEKLFF. The CDR3 DNA follows: TGTGCCAGCAGTAGACGACAGGACACAAATGAAAAACTGTTTTTT.

To note about this clone: The sample holds other DNA sequences that translate to the same CDR3. The chain uses TRBV28 and TRBJ1-4; TRBD1 agrees at 8 bases. The V gene end was trimmed by 2 bases and the J gene end by 8 bases; junction bases not matched to a gene: 4. CDR3 length equals 14 residues. CDR1 is MDHEN and CDR2 is SYDVKM in the germline V gene. The CDR3 loop is CASSLQGAGEKLFF. CDR3 nucleotides: TGTGCCAGCAGTTTACAGGGGGCGGGGGAAAAACTGTTTTTT.

The chain uses TRBV27 and TRBJ2-7; TRBD1 matches at 7 bases. Germline V gene sequence: CDR1 MNHEY, CDR2 SMNVEV (reference sequence). This CDR3 is built from 16 residues. The V and J ends lost 2 bases and 9 bases, in that order; junction bases with no gene match: 16. The CDR3 region is CASSLLGTDDPLGQYF. In DNA, the CDR3 is TGTGCCAGCAGTTTACTAGGGACAGACGATCCCCTTGGGCAGTACTTC.

This clone is a singleton in its sample. The V and J genes are TRBV5-5 and TRBJ2-2; the match to TRBD1 covers 8 bases. The CDR3 extends over 16 amino acids. The V and J ends lost 3 bases and 5 bases, in that order; junction bases with no gene match: 9. CDR1 is SGHKS and CDR2 is YYEKEE in the germline V gene (reference sequence). DNA for the CDR3: TGTGCCAGCAGCTGGATAAACAGGGGGGAGACCGGGGAGCTGTTTTTT. Residues: CASSWINRGETGELFF.

The J gene is TRBJ2-3, the V gene TRBV7-2; no clear D. CDR3 size: 17 residues. Germline-derived CDR1 and CDR2 are SGHTA and FQGNSA. V was clipped by 1 base and J by 1 base, with 15 bases between them. CDR3 region: CASSLVGASKGTDTQYF. DNA for the CDR3: TGTGCCAGCAGCTTAGTTGGCGCTAGTAAAGGCACAGATACGCAGTATTTT.

Notes on this clone: At the DNA level, this CDR3 is encoded by other sequences in the same sample as well. V usage is TRBV18 and J usage is TRBJ1-2; D unresolved. Germline V gene lookup returns CDR1 KGHSH and CDR2 LQKENI. V was clipped by 2 bases and J by 2 bases, with 6 bases between them. The CDR3 extends over 13 amino acids. CDR3: CASSPGDNYGYTF. The CDR3 coding sequence is TGTGCCAGCTCACCAGGTGACAACTATGGCTACACCTTC.

The V gene is TRBV6-4, the J gene TRBJ1-5; D remains ambiguous. Trimming pared 4 bases from V and 0 bases from J, leaving 16 bases between. Germline loops: CDR1 MRHNA, CDR2 SNTAGT. The CDR3 is 17 amino acids. CDR3 sequence reads: CASSALKGRRSNQPQHF. The DNA of the CDR3 is TGTGCCAGCAGTGCCTTAAAAGGACGTCGTAGCAATCAGCCCCAGCATTTT.

The gene calls are TRBV27 and TRBJ2-7, with 7 bases matching TRBD1. Germline CDR1 MNHEY, CDR2 SMNVEV (reference sequence). The CDR3 has 15 residues. Trimming removed 5 bases from V and 0 bases from J; junction bases left unmatched: 7. CDR3 sequence (DNA): TGTGCCAGCAGTCCTGACAGGGTCAACTCCTACGAGCAGTACTTC. This encodes CASSPDRVNSYEQYF.

This clone has a handful of counts. The rearrangement links TRBV29-1 to TRBJ2-2, with D possibly matching TRBD1 (6 bases). The CDR3 sequence is 15 residues long. Deletions cut 4 bases from V and 2 bases from J, with 14 bases between. The germline V gene encodes CDR1 SQVTM and CDR2 ANQGSEA. The CDR3 loop is CSVGNIQGNTGELFF. DNA for the CDR3: TGCAGCGTTGGCAATATACAGGGAAACACCGGGGAGCTGTTTTTT.

The rearrangement links TRBV19 to TRBJ2-7, with 9 bases aligning to TRBD1. The CDR3 length is 14 residues. Trimming removed 5 bases from V and 3 bases from J; junction bases left unmatched: 5. Germline V CDR1 and CDR2: LNHDA, SQIVND (reference sequence). CDR3 sequence reads: CASSPGTGYYEQYF. CDR3 DNA: TGTGCCAGTAGTCCCGGGACAGGGTACTACGAGCAGTACTTC.

As regards this clone: The same CDR3 also results from other DNA sequences found in this sample. This chain joins TRBV9 and TRBJ2-2; no reliable D call. This CDR3 region has 12 residues. The V gene lost 0 bases and the J gene lost 4 bases, with 1 base spanning the gap. Germline V gene data show CDR1 as SGDLS and CDR2 as YYNGEE. The CDR3 spells CASSVGTGELFF. DNA for the CDR3: TGTGCCAGCAGCGTAGGCACCGGGGAGCTGTTTTTT. Supplemented by reference TRBV9 and TRBJ2-2, the full variable domain reads DSGVTQTPKHLITATGQRVTLRCSPRSGDLSVYWYQQSLDQGLQFLIQYYNGEERAKGNILERFSAQQFPDLHSELNLSSLELGDSALYFCASSVGTGELFFGEGSRLTVL.

In DNA form, the CDR3 reads TGTGCCAGCAGTGAACGGGGACAGGGGGCCGGGGAGCTGTTTTTT. This encodes CASSERGQGAGELFF. V usage is TRBV6-1 and J usage is TRBJ2-2; 11 nucleotides match TRBD1. There are 15 residues in the CDR3. V trimming: 2 bases; J trimming: 6 bases; junction bases outside the gene matches: 2. CDR1 MNHNS and CDR2 SASEGT come from the germline V gene.

Note on this clone: Other DNA sequences of this sample code for an identical CDR3. The rearrangement uses TRBV5-1 and TRBJ2-1; 8 bases fit TRBD2. Per germline, CDR1 SGHRS and CDR2 YFSETQ. The CDR3 is 15 residues long. V was pared by 2 bases and J by 4 bases, with 5 bases of the junction left unmatched. The CDR3 reads CASSFSSSGYNEQFF. The CDR3 region has the DNA TGCGCCAGCAGCTTTAGCTCTAGCGGGTACAATGAGCAGTTCTTC.

This chain joins TRBV14 and TRBJ2-7, with D hard to call. There are 13 residues in the CDR3. Between the trimmed V and J ends, which lost 1 base and 5 bases, there was a span of 9 bases. The germline V gene has CDR1 SGHDN and CDR2 FVKESK. The CDR3 DNA is TGTGCCAGCAGCCAAGCGTACGCGGACGAGCAGTACTTC. Amino acids: CASSQAYADEQYF.

The rearrangement joins TRBV6-1 to TRBJ1-4, with D tentatively TRBD1 (5 bases). CDR3 length: 15 amino acids. The germline gives CDR1 MNHNS, CDR2 SASEGT. V was trimmed by 10 bases and J by 0 bases, leaving 15 bases between them. CDR3 bases: TGTGCCACCCTTCGAGGGGCAGCAACTAATGAAAAACTGTTTTTT. Encoded protein: CATLRGAATNEKLFF.

The chain uses TRBV5-1 and TRBJ2-3; TRBD2 is a possible D gene (6 bases). Trimming cost V 0 bases and J 5 bases, with 16 bases left between them. CDR3 length: 16 amino acids. CDR1 is SGHRS, CDR2 YFSETQ, per germline. The CDR3 DNA sequence: TGCGCCAGCAGCTTGGTTTCCGGGAGATACGGAGATACGCAGTATTTT. It is translated as CASSLVSGRYGDTQYF.

The V gene is TRBV27, the J gene TRBJ1-1; no firm D call. Germline V CDR1 and CDR2: MNHEY, SMNVEV (reference sequence). Between the trimmed V and J ends, which lost 6 bases and 10 bases, there was a span of 12 bases. The CDR3 extends over 11 amino acids. CDR3 bases: TGTGCCAGCAGACCTAACGCCGGAGCTTTCTTT. Amino acids: CASRPNAGAFF.

This clone has a single count. The chain uses TRBV2 and TRBJ2-2; no definite D call. The V and J ends lost 7 bases and 2 bases respectively, with 11 bases between them. This CDR3 region has 14 residues. The germline CDR1 and CDR2 sequences are SNHLY and FYNNEI. The CDR3: CASTKTSNTGELFF. As DNA, the CDR3 is TGTGCCAGCACAAAAACGTCTAACACCGGGGAGCTGTTTTTT. Drawing the rest from reference TRBV2 and TRBJ2-2, the complete variable domain is EPEVTQTPSHQVTQMGQEVILRCVPISNHLYFYWYRQILGQKVEFLVSFYNNEISEKSEIFDDQFSVERPDGSNFTLKIRSTKLEDSAMYFCASTKTSNTGELFFGEGSRLTVL.

The chain couples TRBV10-1 to TRBJ2-7; 9 bases are a match to TRBD1. J was trimmed by 8 bases and V by 2 bases; bases with no gene match: 7. In germline, CDR1 is WNHNN, CDR2 SYGVQD (reference sequence). This CDR3 spans 14 amino acids. The CDR3 DNA is TGCGCCAGCAGTGAGACCGGGACAGGGAATCAGCAGTACTTC. It is translated as CASSETGTGNQQYF.

The genes are TRBV28 and TRBJ1-2; D might be TRBD1 (5 bases). CDR1 MDHEN and CDR2 SYDVKM come from the germline V gene. Between the trimmed V and J ends, which lost 6 bases and 6 bases, there was a span of 8 bases. The CDR3 length is 11 residues. The CDR3 spells CASRLTDGYTF. The CDR3 nucleotides are TGTGCCAGCAGATTGACAGATGGCTACACCTTC.